The 28 T cell receptor beta chains below come from one sample, sequenced in a study of response to subunit inactivated influenza vaccine. TCRdb independently ran MiXCR on the RT-PCR reads; one entry per CDR3 protein. In the table there are some 190,000 distinct CDR3 sequences, around 14% of which are singletons. The sequenced sample was CD8+ T cells sorted from PBMCs, obtained more than 4 days after vaccination. The receptor source for this set is a man over 45 who received an inactivated influenza vaccine.

The chain is built from TRBV4-2 and TRBJ2-2; D remains unclear. Between the trimmed V and J ends, which lost 4 bases and 1 base, there was a span of 10 bases. Per germline, CDR1 LGHNA and CDR2 YNFKEQ. The CDR3 has 15 residues. For the CDR3, the DNA is TGTGCCAGCAGCCCGGCGACGGGGAACACCGGGGAGCTGTTTTTT. Its protein product is CASSPATGNTGELFF.

This clonotype was seen at least ten times. The V and J genes are TRBV18 and TRBJ2-7, with no clear D. Trimming shortened V by 2 bases and J by 3 bases, and 20 bases separated the two germline ends. Germline V lookup: CDR1 KGHSH, CDR2 LQKENI. The CDR3 is 17 amino acids. The CDR3 nucleotides read TGTGCCAGCTCACCAGCAACGGAAAGGGTTTTTCTCTACGAGCAGTACTTC. It specifies CASSPATERVFLYEQYF.

The chain joins TRBV4-3 to TRBJ2-7; D remains ambiguous. Between the trimmed V and J ends, which lost 0 bases and 3 bases, there was a span of 15 bases. The CDR3 has 16 residues. CDR1 is LGHNA and CDR2 is YSLEER in the germline V gene. The CDR3: CASSQELARTYYEQYF. The CDR3 DNA follows: TGCGCCAGCAGCCAAGAGCTGGCGAGAACGTACTACGAGCAGTACTTC.

The chain recombines TRBV27 with TRBJ1-1; D is perhaps TRBD1 (6 bases). There are 14 residues in the CDR3. Germline V CDR1 and CDR2: MNHEY, SMNVEV (reference sequence). V gave up 10 bases and J gave up 0 bases, with 15 bases separating them. The CDR3 bases are TGTGCCACCAAGAAGACAGGAATGAACACTGAAGCTTTCTTT. Protein sequence: CATKKTGMNTEAFF.

In its sample, this clonotype was seen a few times. The V call is TRBV9, the J call TRBJ2-1; a possible D gene is TRBD2 (7 bases). Germline values: CDR1 SGDLS, CDR2 YYNGEE. Trimming stripped 4 bases from V and 1 base from J, with 15 bases between. The CDR3 contains 16 residues. DNA of the CDR3: TGTGCCAGCAGCTCGGGGGGCGGGAGATCCTACAATGAGCAGTTCTTC. As protein: CASSSGGGRSYNEQFF.

This clonotype has a handful of counts. The chain joins TRBV10-3 to TRBJ1-2; 7 bases fit TRBD1. The CDR3 spans 15 residues. V gave up 2 bases and J gave up 4 bases; unmatched junction bases: 7. From germline, CDR1 is ENHRY and CDR2 SYGVKD. CDR3 region: CAISEAGTAFYGYTF. CDR3 DNA sequence: TGTGCCATCAGTGAGGCCGGGACAGCCTTCTATGGCTACACCTTC.

This clonotype turned up a few times. The rearrangement uses TRBV10-3 and TRBJ2-2; TRBD1 agrees at 7 bases. The CDR3 loop spans 14 amino acids. V was pared by 10 bases and J by 0 bases, with 5 bases of the junction left unmatched. Germline-derived CDR1 and CDR2 are ENHRY and SYGVKD. CDR3 in DNA: TGTGCCACCGAGGGACAGTCGAACACCGGGGAGCTGTTTTTT. Amino acid sequence: CATEGQSNTGELFF.

There are a few counts of this clonotype. The chain combines TRBV12-3 or TRBV12-4 with TRBJ2-5; D unclear. The CDR3 extends over 14 amino acids. V shed 6 bases and J shed 2 bases, with 13 bases lying between them. Written as DNA, the CDR3 is TGTGCCAGCAGCCCCGTGGATTTTCAAGAGACCCAGTACTTC. Translated: CASSPVDFQETQYF.

V is TRBV7-8 and J is TRBJ1-2; D is perhaps TRBD1 (5 bases). Germline V gene lookup returns CDR1 SGHVS and CDR2 FQNEAQ. CDR3 length: 15 amino acids. Deletions cut 3 bases from V and 0 bases from J, with 11 bases between. CDR3 protein: CASSLRQLANYGYTF. In nucleotides, the CDR3 is TGTGCCAGCAGCTTGCGACAGTTAGCTAACTATGGCTACACCTTC.

This chain connects TRBV12-3 or TRBV12-4 to TRBJ2-1, with 7 nucleotides matching TRBD1. V was pared by 5 bases and J by 0 bases, with 4 bases of the junction left unmatched. This CDR3 region has 15 residues. The CDR3 sequence is CASSPRGSSYNEQFF. The CDR3 coding sequence is TGTGCCAGCAGTCCCAGGGGGAGCTCCTACAATGAGCAGTTCTTC.

This clonotype has a handful of counts. The chain employs TRBV3-1 and TRBJ2-7; 9 bases fit TRBD1. Per germline, CDR1 LGHDT and CDR2 YNNKEL (reference sequence). This CDR3 region has 15 residues. Trimming cost V 3 bases and J 3 bases; bases outside gene matches: 6. The DNA of the CDR3 is TGTGCCAGCAGCCAGGCCCCGGGACAGGGCTACGAGCAGTACTTC. Its translation: CASSQAPGQGYEQYF.

On this clonotype itself: Because it lacks the conserved phenylalanine or tryptophan at the end, this CDR3 is likely a read error. This rearrangement joins TRBV25-1 to TRBJ2-1, with D unclear. This CDR3 is 13 amino acids long. V gave up 4 bases and J gave up 6 bases, with 10 bases separating them. The V gene's germline CDR1 is MGHDK and CDR2 SYGVNS. In DNA form, the CDR3 reads TGTGCCAGCAGTGGGGGAAGGGTCAATGAGCAGTTCTCC. Translated: CASSGGRVNEQFS.

The chain employs TRBV28 and TRBJ1-3; D gene ambiguous. This CDR3 contains 15 residues. The V end was cut by 2 bases, the J end by 0 bases, with 8 bases between. Germline V lookup: CDR1 MDHEN, CDR2 SYDVKM. DNA of the CDR3: TGTGCCAGCAGTTTACCCGAGAGCTCTGGAAACACCATATATTTT. Translating it yields CASSLPESSGNTIYF.

On this clonotype: A clone one base away is much larger, so this may be a read error. The chain has TRBV20-1 and TRBJ2-1; 10 bases fit TRBD2. Germline V gene data show CDR1 as DFQATT and CDR2 as SNEGSKA (reference sequence). This CDR3 contains 15 residues. The CDR3, as DNA: TGCAGTGCTAGAGATCTTAGCGGGAGGTTGGGTGAGCAGCTCTTC. Protein sequence: CSARDLSGRLGEQLF.

This clonotype came up many times. The chain is built from TRBV19 and TRBJ2-4; D gene uncertain. Germline V lookup: CDR1 LNHDA, CDR2 SQIVND (reference sequence). V shed 7 bases and J shed 1 base, with 8 bases lying between them. The CDR3 contains 13 residues. The CDR3 region is CASISRAKNIQYF. The CDR3, as DNA: TGTGCCAGTATTTCCAGGGCCAAAAACATTCAGTACTTC. The full variable domain, completed using reference TRBV19 and TRBJ2-4, is DGGITQSPKYLFRKEGQNVTLSCEQNLNHDAMYWYRQDPGQGLRLIYYSQIVNDFQKGDIAEGYSVSREKKESFPLTVTSAQKNPTAFYLCASISRAKNIQYFGAGTRLSVL.

This clonotype has only a few counts. CDR3 protein: CASRRGTDNEQFF. CDR3 nucleotides: TGTGCCAGCAGGCGAGGGACAGACAATGAGCAGTTCTTC. This chain joins TRBV9 and TRBJ2-1, with 7 bases that match TRBD1. The germline CDR1 and CDR2 sequences are SGDLS and YYNGEE. J lost 5 bases, V lost 5 bases, and 4 bases had no gene match. This CDR3 spans 13 amino acids.

V is TRBV4-3 and J is TRBJ2-2; D uncertain. Trimming left V 0 bases short and J 7 bases short, with 18 bases between. The CDR3 loop spans 17 amino acids. Germline CDR1 LGHNA, CDR2 YSLEER. This chain's CDR3 is CASSQDRWPRVGGELFF. In DNA, the CDR3 is TGCGCCAGCAGCCAAGATCGTTGGCCCCGGGTGGGCGGGGAGCTGTTTTTT.

This chain links TRBV4-1 with TRBJ2-2; D might be TRBD1 or TRBD2, each matching 5 bases. Germline assignment: CDR1 MGHRA and CDR2 YSYEKL. The CDR3 runs to 15 residues. Trimming cost V 4 bases and J 2 bases, with 11 bases left between them. CDR3 protein: CASSPGAINTGELFF. The CDR3 DNA reads as TGCGCCAGCAGCCCCGGGGCGATAAACACCGGGGAGCTGTTTTTT.

The genes are TRBV28 and TRBJ2-3; unclear D gene. The V end lost 8 bases, the J end lost 4 bases, and 13 bases lay between the germline ends. The CDR3 sequence is 13 residues long. From germline, CDR1 is MDHEN and CDR2 SYDVKM. In DNA, the CDR3 is TGTGCCAGCTGCATGGTAGTCGCAGATACGCAGTATTTT. This gives the protein CASCMVVADTQYF. Variable domain in full (rest from reference TRBV28 and TRBJ2-3): DVKVTQSSRYLVKRTGEKVFLECVQDMDHENMFWYRQDPGLGLRLIYFSYDVKMKEKGDIPEGYSVSREKKERFSLILESASTNQTSMYLCASCMVVADTQYFGPGTRLTVL.

This clonotype was seen more than once but under ten times. The genes are TRBV4-3 and TRBJ2-7; the D is unclear. The CDR3 has 15 residues. V was pared by 4 bases and J by 3 bases, with 16 bases between. Germline V gene data show CDR1 as LGHNA and CDR2 as YSLEER. The CDR3 DNA is TGCGCCAGCAGCCTAGGGCGGAACCCCTACTACGAGCAGTACTTC. The encoded protein is CASSLGRNPYYEQYF.

This sequence joins TRBV28 and TRBJ1-1; D is unclear. CDR3 size: 14 residues. Germline V gene data show CDR1 as MDHEN and CDR2 as SYDVKM. V lost 5 bases and J lost 1, with 11 bases in between. CDR3: CASSPTPENTEAFF. For the CDR3, the DNA is TGTGCCAGCAGTCCGACCCCGGAGAACACTGAAGCTTTCTTT.

This clonotype was seen at least ten times. Written as DNA, the CDR3 is TGTGCCAGCAGCCGCTGGGGTAGCTACCAAGAGACCCAGTACTTC. Translated, it gives CASSRWGSYQETQYF. V is TRBV3-1 and J is TRBJ2-5; D ambiguous. Between the trimmed V and J ends, which lost 4 bases and 0 bases, there was a span of 12 bases. The germline CDR1 and CDR2 sequences are LGHDT and YNNKEL (reference sequence). This CDR3 contains 15 residues.

The chain is built from TRBV11-3 and TRBJ2-1; 12 bases fit TRBD2. CDR1 and CDR2 (germline): SGHNT, YENEEA. V lost 5 bases and J lost 10; bases outside the gene matches: 15. This CDR3 has 17 amino acids. CDR3 amino acids: CASSPRTSGAEGEEQFF. In DNA, the CDR3 is TGTGCCAGCAGCCCCCGGACTAGCGGGGCCGAGGGGGAAGAGCAGTTCTTC.

In DNA form, the CDR3 reads TGTGCCAGCAGCTTAGGGTTCTATCAGCCCCAGCATTTT. The encoded protein is CASSLGFYQPQHF. The chain employs TRBV7-8 and TRBJ1-5; unclear D gene. This CDR3 is 13 amino acids long. Germline values: CDR1 SGHVS, CDR2 FQNEAQ. Deletions cut 1 base from V and 5 bases from J, with 6 bases between.

The V and J genes are TRBV27 and TRBJ2-1; D remains unclear. Between the trimmed V and J ends, which lost 5 bases and 6 bases, there was a span of 8 bases. The CDR3 is made up of 12 amino acids. Germline V CDR1 and CDR2: MNHEY, SMNVEV (reference sequence). CDR3 DNA: TGTGCCAGCAGTAACCCCCGCAATGAGCAGTTCTTC. Its translation: CASSNPRNEQFF.

This sequence joins TRBV6-5 and TRBJ2-1; TRBD2 is a possible D gene (6 bases). The V end was cut by 2 bases, the J end by 2 bases, with 10 bases between. CDR3 size: 15 residues. Germline CDR1 is MNHEY and CDR2 is SVGAGI. CDR3 amino acids: CASSYMGGTYNEQFF. CDR3 sequence (DNA): TGTGCCAGCAGTTACATGGGGGGAACCTACAATGAGCAGTTCTTC.

The chain links TRBV27 to TRBJ1-1; no reliable D call. Germline V gene data show CDR1 as MNHEY and CDR2 as SMNVEV (reference sequence). This CDR3 is built from 18 residues. CDR3 DNA: TGTACCCGCAGTTTTGTCCCCCCCGGGTTGGGTGGGAACACTGAAGCTTTCTTT. Its protein is CTRSFVPPGLGGNTEAFF.

In this sample, this clonotype turned up a few times. This chain joins TRBV6-2 or TRBV6-3 and TRBJ2-1; D may be TRBD2 (5 bases). The CDR3 extends over 14 amino acids. Germline-derived CDR1 and CDR2 are MNHEY and SVGEGT. The ends were cut back, 11 bases at V and 0 bases at J, with 14 bases in the middle. The CDR3 region has the DNA TGTGCCCACTCGATAGGAGGCTCCTACAATGAGCAGTTCTTC. Translation gives CAHSIGGSYNEQFF.